This T cell receptor beta chain originates from a study of T-cell memory formation after mild COVID-19 (dated by TCRdb to the early 2020s). Turning to the overall study: Most TCR sequence clusters were specific to one of the two donors. Two young, previously healthy adult volunteers, one female and one male, were included in the cohort. In a couple of donors, T-cell clones that expanded and contracted after mild COVID-19 were followed by sequencing TCRalpha and TCRbeta repertoires longitudinally.

Of note for this clonotype: The antigen this receptor binds is unknown. No quality values exist for individual bases; no much larger clone is one base distant.

Ficoll-Paque density gradient centrifugation was the method used to isolate PBMCs. Trimming at the junction amounts to 1 base on V and 6 bases on J, and the germline ends lie 11 bases apart. From the cysteine through the phenylalanine, the CDR3 covers 14 amino acids. The only DNA kept is the CDR3, 42 bases in frame from the first base. For CDR1 and CDR2, the germline V gene lists SGHTA and FQGNSA. This sample was sequenced with an Illumina NovaSeq 6000. TCRalpha and TCRbeta cDNA libraries were constructed by 5'RACE with constant-segment primers, with sample barcodes and unique molecular identifiers being introduced. RNA was extracted from every sample with Trizol reagent. Amplification of the libraries took two PCR steps, and the second step added a second sample barcode plus Illumina TruSeq adapters. The libraries were sequenced on an Illumina NovaSeq using 2 x 150 bp paired-end reads. Turning to the authors' computational methods: The reads were demultiplexed and collapsed into UMI-guided consensus sequences using migec v1.2.7. Using mixcr v2.1.11, UMI consensuses were aligned to TRA and TRB V and J templates and then assembled into clonotypes. A clonotype was counted as expanded or contracted only when both edgeR and NoisET called the clonotype significant, with the noise models trained on biological replicates. For edgeR calls, the thresholds were a false discovery rate-adjusted p below 0.01 and a log2 fold-change of 1. PCA with hierarchical clustering of max-normalized trajectories of the 1000 most abundant clonotypes was used as exploratory dynamics analysis. Separately sequenced CD4+ and CD8+ repertoires were used to assign a CD4 or CD8 phenotype to each responding clone. The public reads were quality trimmed at Q25 with fastp and then assembled into clones with MiXCR by TCRdb, keeping productive beta chains. Each record represents a unique CDR3 protein, reported with the most common genes and DNA among its rows. The V and J calls were not made by the authors but by TCRdb's processing. The sample table shows about 190,000 distinct CDR3 sequences, and around 18% are seen once. The ten biggest clones cover 2.4% of the sample.

Here is what the overall study found, with its caveats: Some responding clones were detected in pre-infection memory, suggesting pre-existing cross-reactive memory T cells joined the SARS-CoV-2 response. The study included only a couple of mild cases, and larger cohorts that include severe cases with pre-infection samples were judged to be necessary. The second-wave clones that peaked on day 37 were not confirmed to be SARS-CoV-2 specific. Clones that contracted from day 15 to 85 showed balanced CD4/CD8 phenotypes, whereas a second wave of clones that expanded from day 15 to 37 leaned towards CD4+. Contracting CD4+ clones were found mainly in CM and EM memory subsets, while CD8+ clones were enriched in EMRA.

This sequence uses TRBV7-2 and TRBJ2-3, with TRBD1 tentatively as D gene (5 bases match). The material sequenced was PBMCs or a T cell subset sorted from them (not recorded which). The source of this sequence is an adult woman who had mild COVID-19 (a few samples of this study predate the infection). The sample titles of this study are shuffled in the database, so cell type and time point are left out; the donor was told from shared clones. CDR3 sequence: CASSLGGGSDTQYF. Here is the DNA: TGTGCCAGCAGCTTAGGGGGCGGTAGCGATACGCAGTATTTT.